This T cell receptor beta chain comes out of a study of cytomegalovirus exposure and HLA in healthy donors. For the study at large: In an early release, HLA-typed donors contributed some 88 million unique TCR sequences. Study results and limitations: In vitro work confirmed that a few CMV-associated chains recognize CMV antigens.

This clone was counted only a few times. Antigen: not known. In the PCR, 60 Vbeta and 13 Jbeta primers were used. The protocol was immunoSEQ multiplex PCR, while the TCRdb copy is restricted to in-frame clones and leaves out a portion. The sample has around 100,000 clones, about 76% seen once. The CDR3 length is 16 residues. In germline, CDR1 is SGHRS, CDR2 YFSETQ. Trimming removed 4 bases at V and 7 bases at J, with 20 bases between. V and J are TRBV5-1 and TRBJ1-4, with a weak D call TRBD1 (5 bases). The source material was PBMCs. This clonotype was obtained from a man younger than 45 in good health and CMV-seropositive. The CDR3 region has the DNA TGCGCCAGCAGCCCGTCGCTTCGCGGGAGGGGTGAAAAACTGTTTTTT. Amino acid sequence: CASSPSLRGRGEKLFF.